These 6 T cell receptor beta chains were all obtained from the same sample, sequenced in a study of OX40 agonist ivuxolimab in advanced cancers. Data came from immunoSEQ multiplex PCR; TCRdb stores just in-frame clones and leaves some out. The sample consists of over 20,000 clones, 85% of them appearing once. The sample consisted of CD4+ or CD8+ T cells sorted from blood, taken in a trial of the OX40 agonist ivuxolimab. These receptors were collected from an adult with an advanced solid tumor such as melanoma, head and neck, liver or kidney cancer.

The genes are TRBV19 and TRBJ2-2, with D uncertain. The CDR3 contains 12 residues. The V gene lost 4 bases and the J gene lost 5 bases, with 5 bases spanning the gap. CDR1 is LNHDA and CDR2 is SQIVND in the germline V gene (reference sequence). The CDR3 coding sequence is TGTGCCAGTAGTACAGTAACCGGGGAGCTGTTTTTT. Translated: CASSTVTGELFF.

This clone has only a few counts. The chain couples TRBV10-1 to TRBJ1-2; tentative D call: TRBD1 (5 bases). The ends were cut back, 6 bases at V and 14 bases at J, with 7 bases in the middle. The CDR3 totals 8 residues. The germline CDR1 and CDR2 sequences are WNHNN and SYGVQD (reference sequence). Here the CDR3 DNA reads TGCGCCAGCAGGGAGGGGACCTTC. Amino acid sequence: CASREGTF.

Sample share makes this clone medium-sized. The V call is TRBV30, the J call TRBJ1-4; unclear D gene. Trimming left V 2 bases short and J 0 bases short, with 7 bases between. The CDR3 contains 14 residues. Germline CDR1 GTSNPN, CDR2 SVGIG (reference sequence). The CDR3 nucleotides are TGTGCCTGGAGTCAGATATCAACTAATGAAAAACTGTTTTTT. It translates to CAWSQISTNEKLFF. Full variable domain (missing parts from reference TRBV30 and TRBJ1-4): SQTIHQWPATLVQPVGSPLSLECTVEGTSNPNLYWYRQAAGRGLQLLFYSVGIGQISSEVPQNLSASRPQDRQFILSSKKLLLSDSGFYLCAWSQISTNEKLFFGSGTQLSVL.

This clone is labeled as medium-sized. The chain links TRBV4-3 to TRBJ1-2; D not resolved. The ends were cut back, 0 bases at V and 0 bases at J, with 8 bases in the middle. Germline CDR1 is LGHNA and CDR2 is YSLEER. CDR3 size: 15 residues. The CDR3 protein is CASSQEALSNYGYTF. DNA for the CDR3: TGCGCCAGCAGCCAAGAGGCTCTTTCTAACTATGGCTACACCTTC.

The rearrangement links TRBV9 to TRBJ2-7, with TRBD2 matching over 7 bases. The CDR3 length is 17 residues. The trim removed 0 bases at V and 1 base at J, leaving 10 bases unmatched. The germline V gene encodes CDR1 SGDLS and CDR2 YYNGEE. CDR3 coding DNA: TGTGCCAGCAGCGTAGATGCTAGCGGCCCCCTTTCCTACGAGCAGTACTTC. Translating it yields CASSVDASGPLSYEQYF.

In its sample, this clone was seen once. The chain couples TRBV2 to TRBJ1-2, with D unresolved. Trimming removed 8 bases at V and 4 bases at J, with 8 bases between. Germline CDR1 SNHLY, CDR2 FYNNEI. The CDR3 totals 11 residues. The CDR3 reads CASLLSYGYTF. Here the CDR3 DNA reads TGTGCCAGCCTGCTGAGCTATGGCTACACCTTC. Using reference TRBV2 and TRBJ1-2 for the parts outside the CDR3, the full variable domain is EPEVTQTPSHQVTQMGQEVILRCVPISNHLYFYWYRQILGQKVEFLVSFYNNEISEKSEIFDDQFSVERPDGSNFTLKIRSTKLEDSAMYFCASLLSYGYTFGSGTRLTVV.